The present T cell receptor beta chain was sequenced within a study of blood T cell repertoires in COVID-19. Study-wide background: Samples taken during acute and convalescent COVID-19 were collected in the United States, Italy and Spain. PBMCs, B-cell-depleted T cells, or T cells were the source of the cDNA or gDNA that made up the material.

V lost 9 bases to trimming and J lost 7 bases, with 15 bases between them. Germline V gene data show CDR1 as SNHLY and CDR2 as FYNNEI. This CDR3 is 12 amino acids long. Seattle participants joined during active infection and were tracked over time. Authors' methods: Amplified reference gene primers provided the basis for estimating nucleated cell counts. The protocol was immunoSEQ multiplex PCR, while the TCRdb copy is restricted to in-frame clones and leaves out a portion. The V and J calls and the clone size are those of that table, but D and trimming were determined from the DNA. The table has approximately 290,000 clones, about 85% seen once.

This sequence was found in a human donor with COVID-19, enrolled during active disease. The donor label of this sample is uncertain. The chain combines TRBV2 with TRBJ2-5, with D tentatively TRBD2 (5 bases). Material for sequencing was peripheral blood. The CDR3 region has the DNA TGTGCCAGTCAACGGGATTTAGGGACCCAGTACTTC. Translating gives CASQRDLGTQYF.